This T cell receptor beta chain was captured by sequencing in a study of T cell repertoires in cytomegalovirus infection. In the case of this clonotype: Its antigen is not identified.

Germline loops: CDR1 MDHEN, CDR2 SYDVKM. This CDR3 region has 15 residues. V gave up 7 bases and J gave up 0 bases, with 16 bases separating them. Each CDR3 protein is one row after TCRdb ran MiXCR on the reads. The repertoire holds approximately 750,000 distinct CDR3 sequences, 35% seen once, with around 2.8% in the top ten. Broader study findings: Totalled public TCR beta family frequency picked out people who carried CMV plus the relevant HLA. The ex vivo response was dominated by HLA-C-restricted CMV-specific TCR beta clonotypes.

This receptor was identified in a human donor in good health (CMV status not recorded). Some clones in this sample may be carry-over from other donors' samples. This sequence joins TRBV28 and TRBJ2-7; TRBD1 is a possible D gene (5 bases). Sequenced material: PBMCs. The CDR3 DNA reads TGTGCCAGCAAGGAAGGGGCAGTCGGCTCCTACGAGCAGTACTTC. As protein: CASKEGAVGSYEQYF.